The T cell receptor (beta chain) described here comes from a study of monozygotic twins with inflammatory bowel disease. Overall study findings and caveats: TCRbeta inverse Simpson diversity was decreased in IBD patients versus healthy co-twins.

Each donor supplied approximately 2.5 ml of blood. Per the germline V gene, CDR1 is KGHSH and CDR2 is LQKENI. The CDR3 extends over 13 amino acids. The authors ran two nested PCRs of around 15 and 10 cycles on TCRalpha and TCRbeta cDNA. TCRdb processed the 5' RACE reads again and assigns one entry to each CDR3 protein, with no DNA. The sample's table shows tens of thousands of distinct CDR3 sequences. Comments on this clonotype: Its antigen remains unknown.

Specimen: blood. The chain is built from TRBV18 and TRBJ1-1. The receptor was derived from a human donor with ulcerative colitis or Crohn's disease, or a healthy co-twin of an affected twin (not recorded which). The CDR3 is CASSQGGRAEAFF. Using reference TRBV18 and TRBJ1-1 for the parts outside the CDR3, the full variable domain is NAGVMQNPRHLVRRRGQEARLRCSPMKGHSHVYWYRQLPEEGLKFMVYLQKENIIDESGMPKERFSAEFPKEGPSILRIQQVVRGDSAAYFCASSQGGRAEAFFGQGTRLTVV.